Listed below are T cell receptor beta chains from one sample, sequenced in a study of PD-1 blockade in classical Hodgkin lymphoma. Only in-frame clones appear in the TCRdb table, and some are missing; sequencing was by immunoSEQ multiplex PCR. Here the sample spans around 50,000 clones, around 74% being singletons. The material sequenced was peripheral blood mononuclear cells (PBMCs), taken before the fourth cycle of nivolumab. The receptor source for this set is a human donor with classical Hodgkin lymphoma. Both conserved end residues are part of each CDR3. The D gene is left open where the match is weak. Size is omitted from some rows. Given values are once, few, many or a class for expanded clones.

J gene: TRBJ2-1; clone size: NA; V gene: TRBV11-3; D gene: NA; CDR3 protein: CASSLLPNEQFF; CDR3 DNA: TGTGCCAGCAGCTTACTCCCCAATGAGCAGTTCTTC
J gene: TRBJ2-5; clone size: NA; V gene: TRBV7-9; D gene: TRBD2; CDR3 protein: CASRWGGGRYETQYF; CDR3 DNA: TGTGCCAGCAGGTGGGGTGGCGGGAGATACGAGACCCAGTACTTC
J gene: TRBJ2-3; clone size: NA; V gene: TRBV6-5; D gene: NA; CDR3 protein: CASLTLTTFTDTQYF; CDR3 DNA: TGTGCCAGCCTAACTCTGACCACATTCACAGATACGCAGTATTTT
J gene: TRBJ2-7; clone size: NA; V gene: TRBV6-1; D gene: NA; CDR3 protein: CASSELLWSSYEQYF; CDR3 DNA: TGTGCCAGCAGTGAACTACTATGGAGCTCCTACGAGCAGTACTTC
J gene: TRBJ2-3; clone size: NA; V gene: TRBV5-8; D gene: TRBD2; CDR3 protein: CASSLDGTSGTDTQYF; CDR3 DNA: TGTGCCAGCAGCTTGGACGGGACTAGCGGGACAGATACGCAGTATTTT
J gene: TRBJ2-2; clone size: NA; V gene: TRBV7-2; D gene: TRBD2; CDR3 protein: CASSPGLAGGELFF; CDR3 DNA: TGTGCCAGCAGCCCCGGACTAGCCGGCGGGGAGCTGTTTTTT
J gene: TRBJ2-7; clone size: NA; V gene: TRBV6-5; D gene: NA; CDR3 protein: CASSYAGRYEQYF; CDR3 DNA: TGTGCCAGCAGTTACGCCGGCAGGTACGAGCAGTACTTC
J gene: TRBJ2-1; clone size: NA; V gene: TRBV5-1; D gene: TRBD2; CDR3 protein: CASSSPGLAGVRSYNEQFF; CDR3 DNA: TGCGCCAGCAGCTCCCCGGGACTAGCGGGAGTACGGTCCTACAATGAGCAGTTCTTC
J gene: TRBJ2-7; clone size: NA; V gene: TRBV15; D gene: NA; CDR3 protein: CATSREALYEQYF; CDR3 DNA: TGTGCCACCAGCAGAGAGGCTCTCTACGAGCAGTACTTC
J gene: TRBJ2-7; clone size: NA; V gene: TRBV4-1; D gene: TRBD2; CDR3 protein: CASSPTGTSGEQYF; CDR3 DNA: TGCGCCAGCAGCCCCACCGGGACTAGTGGCGAGCAGTACTTC
J gene: TRBJ2-5; clone size: NA; V gene: TRBV6-1; D gene: NA; CDR3 protein: CASSEWETQYF; CDR3 DNA: TGTGCCAGCAGTGAATGGGAGACCCAGTACTTC
J gene: TRBJ2-6; clone size: NA; V gene: TRBV5-1; D gene: TRBD1; CDR3 protein: CASSLDPQGVGSGANVLTF; CDR3 DNA: TGCGCCAGCAGCTTGGACCCCCAGGGGGTCGGTTCCGGGGCCAACGTCCTGACTTTC
J gene: TRBJ1-1; clone size: NA; V gene: TRBV10-2; D gene: NA; CDR3 protein: CASSARDGNTEAFF; CDR3 DNA: TGCGCCAGCAGTGCCAGGGACGGAAACACTGAAGCTTTCTTT
J gene: TRBJ2-5; clone size: NA; V gene: TRBV19; D gene: TRBD2; CDR3 protein: CASSMGLAGTETQYF; CDR3 DNA: TGTGCCAGTAGTATGGGACTAGCGGGAACGGAGACCCAGTACTTC
J gene: TRBJ2-1; clone size: NA; V gene: TRBV28; D gene: NA; CDR3 protein: CASSPADEYNEQFF; CDR3 DNA: TGTGCCAGCAGCCCCGCGGACGAATACAATGAGCAGTTCTTC
J gene: TRBJ2-1; clone size: NA; V gene: TRBV5-1; D gene: TRBD2; CDR3 protein: CASSSLAGGIDNEQFF; CDR3 DNA: TGCGCCAGCAGCTCCCTAGCGGGAGGAATCGACAATGAGCAGTTCTTC
J gene: TRBJ2-1; clone size: NA; V gene: TRBV6-1; D gene: TRBD2; CDR3 protein: CASSAGTSGRASYNEQFF; CDR3 DNA: TGTGCCAGCAGTGCCGGGACTAGCGGGAGGGCCTCCTACAATGAGCAGTTCTTC
J gene: TRBJ2-7; clone size: many; V gene: TRBV28; D gene: TRBD1; CDR3 protein: CASSLGDSSYEQYF; CDR3 DNA: TGTGCCAGCAGTTTGGGGGACAGCTCCTACGAGCAGTACTTC
J gene: TRBJ2-7; clone size: NA; V gene: TRBV2; D gene: NA; CDR3 protein: CASSFDRSSYEQYF; CDR3 DNA: TGTGCCAGCAGCTTCGATCGGAGCTCCTACGAGCAGTACTTC
J gene: TRBJ2-1; clone size: few; V gene: TRBV11-2; D gene: TRBD2; CDR3 protein: CASSSPKGAGGPYEQFF; CDR3 DNA: TGTGCCAGCAGCTCACCTAAGGGGGCGGGAGGGCCCTATGAGCAGTTCTTC
J gene: TRBJ2-7; clone size: NA; V gene: TRBV5-1; D gene: NA; CDR3 protein: CASSFSGTEQYF; CDR3 DNA: TGCGCCAGCAGCTTCTCTGGAACCGAGCAGTACTTC
J gene: TRBJ1-4; clone size: NA; V gene: TRBV6-1; D gene: TRBD1; CDR3 protein: CASSRTGLNEKLFF; CDR3 DNA: TGTGCCAGCAGCCGGACAGGGCTCAATGAAAAACTGTTTTTT
J gene: TRBJ1-1; clone size: NA; V gene: TRBV28; D gene: NA; CDR3 protein: CASSFNRNTEAFF; CDR3 DNA: TGTGCCAGCAGTTTTAATAGAAACACTGAAGCTTTCTTT
J gene: TRBJ1-2; clone size: few; V gene: TRBV2; D gene: NA; CDR3 protein: CASEKDYGYTF; CDR3 DNA: TGTGCCAGCGAAAAGGATTATGGCTACACCTTC